The 7 T cell receptor beta chains in this list originate from one sample, sequenced in a study of T cells in Graves' hyperthyroidism and ophthalmopathy (dated by TCRdb to about 2019). The library was produced with multiplex PCR. The instrument given in TCRdb is Illumina HiSeq 2000. The TCR beta CDR3 regions were amplified from the RNA transcripts. For the first round of RT-PCR on the TCR CDR3, the HTBI primer set was used together with the Qiagen OneStep RT-PCR kit. TCRdb reran the public reads through fastp at Q25 and MiXCR, keeping productive beta chains. Entries that share a CDR3 protein sequence are merged under the most common genes and DNA. The sample includes a few hundred thousand distinct CDR3 sequences, with approximately 16% observed a single time. The leading ten clones occupy 25% to 30% of the sample. Material: blood. The source is a woman in her 30s with Graves' ophthalmopathy.

The V and J genes are TRBV29-1 and TRBJ1-2; the D is unclear. Trimming removed 4 bases at V and 2 bases at J, with 8 bases between. The CDR3 extends over 12 amino acids. CDR1 and CDR2 from the germline V gene are SQVTM and ANQGSEA. Here the CDR3 DNA reads TGCAGCGTTGTCAACAGAAACTATGGCTACACCTTC. Its translation is CSVVNRNYGYTF. The entire variable domain, with the rest obtained from reference TRBV29-1 and TRBJ1-2, is as follows: SAVISQKPSRDICQRGTSLTIQCQVDSQVTMMFWYRQQPGQSLTLIATANQGSEATYESGFVIDKFPISRPNLTFSTLTVSNMSPEDSSIYLCSVVNRNYGYTFGSGTRLTVV.

This clonotype was detected ten times or more. This chain uses TRBV7-2 with TRBJ1-1; D possibly corresponds to TRBD1 (5 bases). CDR1 is SGHTA and CDR2 is FQGNSA in the germline V gene. This CDR3 is 15 amino acids long. Trimming removed 2 bases at V and 5 bases at J, with 15 bases between. The CDR3 spells CASSLSPGQKTEAFF. Written as DNA, the CDR3 is TGTGCCAGCAGCTTATCCCCTGGACAAAAGACTGAAGCTTTCTTT. The full variable domain, completed using reference TRBV7-2 and TRBJ1-1, is GAGVSQSPSNKVTEKGKDVELRCDPISGHTALYWYRQSLGQGLEFLIYFQGNSAPDKSGLPSDRFSAERTGGSVSTLTIQRTQQEDSAVYLCASSLSPGQKTEAFFGQGTRLTVV.

The rearrangement joins TRBV12-3 or TRBV12-4 to TRBJ1-5, with 7 bases matching TRBD1. Trimming at V came to 5 bases and at J to 3 bases, leaving 13 bases not matched to a gene. The CDR3 is made up of 17 amino acids. CDR3 sequence reads: CASSRMTTTGSNQPQHF. DNA of the CDR3: TGTGCCAGCAGTCGCATGACTACGACAGGGTCCAATCAGCCCCAGCATTTT.

This clonotype was detected only a few times. The chain carries TRBV20-1 and TRBJ2-5, with D possibly being TRBD1 (5 bases). Germline assignment: CDR1 DFQATT and CDR2 SNEGSKA (reference sequence). The CDR3 is 16 residues long. V gave up 0 bases and J gave up 2 bases, with 16 bases separating them. The CDR3 region has the DNA TGCAGTGCTAGAGACATCCTGAGACAGACACAAGAGACCCAGTACTTC. This gives the protein CSARDILRQTQETQYF.

This clonotype was picked up many times. The chain joins TRBV24-1 to TRBJ2-1, with 9 nucleotides matching TRBD1. V trimming: 5 bases; J trimming: 3 bases; junction bases outside the gene matches: 4. Germline CDR1 is KGHDR and CDR2 is SFDVKD. The CDR3 loop spans 15 amino acids. CDR3 sequence reads: CATSGDRANYNEQFF. CDR3 bases: TGTGCCACCAGTGGGGACAGGGCGAACTACAATGAGCAGTTCTTC.

This chain links TRBV9 with TRBJ2-7; D may be TRBD1 or TRBD2 (5 bases each). Between the trimmed V and J ends, which lost 0 bases and 0 bases, there was a span of 10 bases. The CDR3 covers 15 residues. Per the germline V gene, CDR1 is SGDLS and CDR2 is YYNGEE. The CDR3 DNA reads as TGTGCCAGCAGCGTAGCTTTCGGGACCTCCTACGAGCAGTACTTC. Amino acids: CASSVAFGTSYEQYF.

This clonotype was seen ten or more times. J is TRBJ2-5 and V is TRBV28; D gene unclear. The V gene lost 1 base and the J gene lost 4 bases, with 10 bases spanning the gap. The CDR3 is made up of 14 amino acids. Germline V lookup: CDR1 MDHEN, CDR2 SYDVKM. The CDR3 sequence is CASSLFPRRETQYF. DNA for the CDR3: TGTGCCAGCAGTTTATTCCCGAGGAGAGAGACCCAGTACTTC.